This T cell receptor beta chain came from a study of Ad26.COV2.S vaccination and SARS-CoV-2 variants. Treatment of the sample: some 20 received Ad26.COV2.S at low or high dose, single or two shots; 5 received placebo; per-sample allocation not given. Day 63 after the first vaccine or placebo injection was the time point for sampling. The protocol was immunoSEQ multiplex PCR, while the TCRdb copy is restricted to in-frame clones and leaves out a portion. In the table there are about 400,000 clones, roughly 88% of which are singletons. The CDR3 contains 15 residues. Germline V lookup: CDR1 SGHRS, CDR2 YFSETQ. The ends were cut back, 4 bases at V and 0 bases at J, with 10 bases in the middle.

The chain carries TRBV5-1 and TRBJ1-4; D gene uncertain. This clonotype was obtained from a person between 18 and 59 years old who received the Ad26.COV2.S COVID-19 vaccine or a placebo. Sequenced here: peripheral blood, sampled in a trial of Ad26.COV2.S vaccine versus placebo. The CDR3, as DNA: TGCGCCAGCAGCATGGGGTCCCCAACTAATGAAAAACTGTTTTTT. Protein product: CASSMGSPTNEKLFF.